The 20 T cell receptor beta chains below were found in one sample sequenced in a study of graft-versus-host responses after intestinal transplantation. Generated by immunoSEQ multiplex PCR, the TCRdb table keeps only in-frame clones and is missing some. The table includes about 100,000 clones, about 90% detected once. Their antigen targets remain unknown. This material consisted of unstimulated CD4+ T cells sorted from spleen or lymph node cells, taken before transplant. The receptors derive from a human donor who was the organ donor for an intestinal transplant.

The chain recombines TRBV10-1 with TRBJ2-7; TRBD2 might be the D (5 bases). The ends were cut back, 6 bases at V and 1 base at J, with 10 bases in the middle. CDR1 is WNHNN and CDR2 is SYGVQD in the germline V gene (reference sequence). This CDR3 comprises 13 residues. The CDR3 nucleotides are TGCGCCAGCAGGAGTCGGGGATCCTACGAGCAGTACTTC. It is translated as CASRSRGSYEQYF.

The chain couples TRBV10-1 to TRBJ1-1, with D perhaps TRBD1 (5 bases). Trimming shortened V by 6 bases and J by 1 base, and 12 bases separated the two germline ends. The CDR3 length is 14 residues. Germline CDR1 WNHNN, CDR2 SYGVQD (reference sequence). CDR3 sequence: CASSVSGRNTEAFF. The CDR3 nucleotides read TGCGCCAGCAGCGTATCGGGACGGAACACTGAAGCTTTCTTT.

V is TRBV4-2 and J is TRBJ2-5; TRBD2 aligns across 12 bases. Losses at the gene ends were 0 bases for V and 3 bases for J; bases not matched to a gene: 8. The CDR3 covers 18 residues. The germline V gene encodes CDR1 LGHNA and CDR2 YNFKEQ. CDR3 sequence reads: CASSQDSSGGVRKETQYF. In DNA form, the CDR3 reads TGTGCCAGCAGCCAAGATTCTAGCGGGGGGGTTCGAAAAGAGACCCAGTACTTC.

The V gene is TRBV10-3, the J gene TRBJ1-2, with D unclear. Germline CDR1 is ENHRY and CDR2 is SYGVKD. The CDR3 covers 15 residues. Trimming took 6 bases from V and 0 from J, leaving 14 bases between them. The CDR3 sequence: CAISPAQVSNYGYTF. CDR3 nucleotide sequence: TGTGCCATCAGCCCCGCCCAGGTGTCTAACTATGGCTACACCTTC.

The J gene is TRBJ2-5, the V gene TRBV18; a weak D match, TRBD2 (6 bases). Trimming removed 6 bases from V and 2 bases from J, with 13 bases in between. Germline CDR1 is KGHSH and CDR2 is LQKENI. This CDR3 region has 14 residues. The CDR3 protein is CASSAGLRQETQYF. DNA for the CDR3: TGTGCCAGCTCGGCGGGACTCCGACAAGAGACCCAGTACTTC. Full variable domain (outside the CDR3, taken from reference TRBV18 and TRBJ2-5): NAGVMQNPRHLVRRRGQEARLRCSPMKGHSHVYWYRQLPEEGLKFMVYLQKENIIDESGMPKERFSAEFPKEGPSILRIQQVVRGDSAAYFCASSAGLRQETQYFGPGTRLLVL.

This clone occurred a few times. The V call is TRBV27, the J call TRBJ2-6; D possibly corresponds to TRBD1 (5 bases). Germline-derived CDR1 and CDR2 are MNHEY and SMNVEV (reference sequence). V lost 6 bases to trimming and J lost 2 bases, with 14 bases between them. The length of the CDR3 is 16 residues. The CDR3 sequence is CASRPTTGTGANVLTF. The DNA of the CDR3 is TGTGCCAGCAGACCAACTACAGGCACTGGGGCCAACGTCCTGACTTTC.

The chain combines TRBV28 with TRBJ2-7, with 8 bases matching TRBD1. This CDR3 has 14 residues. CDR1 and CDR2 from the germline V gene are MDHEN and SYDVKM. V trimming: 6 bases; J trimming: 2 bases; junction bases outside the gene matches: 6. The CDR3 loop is CASSRQGLTYEQYF. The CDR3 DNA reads TGTGCCAGCAGCCGACAGGGGCTAACCTACGAGCAGTACTTC.

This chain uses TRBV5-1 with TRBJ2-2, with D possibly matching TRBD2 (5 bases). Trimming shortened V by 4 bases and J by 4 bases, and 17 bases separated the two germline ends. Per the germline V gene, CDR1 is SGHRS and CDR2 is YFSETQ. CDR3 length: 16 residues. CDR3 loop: CASSRAGEVSTGELFF. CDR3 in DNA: TGCGCCAGCAGCCGGGCGGGTGAGGTTAGCACCGGGGAGCTGTTTTTT.

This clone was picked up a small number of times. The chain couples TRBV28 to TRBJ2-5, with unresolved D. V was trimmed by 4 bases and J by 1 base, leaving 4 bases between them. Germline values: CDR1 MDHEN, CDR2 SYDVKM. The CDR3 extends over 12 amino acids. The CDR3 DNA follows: TGTGCCAGCAGTTGGTCCCAAGAGACCCAGTACTTC. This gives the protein CASSWSQETQYF.

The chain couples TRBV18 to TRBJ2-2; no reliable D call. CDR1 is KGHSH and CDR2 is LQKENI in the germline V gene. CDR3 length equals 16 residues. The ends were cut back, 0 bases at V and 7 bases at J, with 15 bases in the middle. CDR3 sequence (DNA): TGTGCCAGCTCACCACCGGATCTAGGCGGTCTCGGGGAGCTGTTTTTT. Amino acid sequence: CASSPPDLGGLGELFF.

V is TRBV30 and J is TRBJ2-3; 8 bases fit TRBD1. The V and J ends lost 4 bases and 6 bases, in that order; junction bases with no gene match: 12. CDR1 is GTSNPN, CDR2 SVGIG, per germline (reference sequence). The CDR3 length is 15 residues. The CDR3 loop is CAWTPGQVIFDTQYF. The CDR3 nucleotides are TGTGCCTGGACCCCGGGACAGGTGATTTTCGATACGCAGTATTTT.

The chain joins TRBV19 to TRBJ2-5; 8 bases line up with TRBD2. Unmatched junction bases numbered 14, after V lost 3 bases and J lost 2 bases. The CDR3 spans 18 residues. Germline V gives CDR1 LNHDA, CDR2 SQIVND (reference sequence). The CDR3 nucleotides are TGTGCCAGTAGTATCCGAAAAACCGGGGCTAGCGGGCAAGAGACCCAGTACTTC. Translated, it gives CASSIRKTGASGQETQYF.

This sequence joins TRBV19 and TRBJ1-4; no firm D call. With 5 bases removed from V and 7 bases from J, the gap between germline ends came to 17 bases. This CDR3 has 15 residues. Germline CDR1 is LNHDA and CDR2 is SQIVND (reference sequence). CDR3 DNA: TGTGCCAGTAGTCCCAATGTACGGGAAGGTGAAAAACTGTTTTTT. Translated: CASSPNVREGEKLFF.

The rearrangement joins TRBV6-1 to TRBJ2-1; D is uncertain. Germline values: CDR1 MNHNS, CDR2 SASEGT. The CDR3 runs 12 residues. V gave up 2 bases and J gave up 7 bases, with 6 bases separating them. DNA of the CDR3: TGTGCCAGCAGTGAATTCAGGAATGAGCAGTTCTTC. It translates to CASSEFRNEQFF.

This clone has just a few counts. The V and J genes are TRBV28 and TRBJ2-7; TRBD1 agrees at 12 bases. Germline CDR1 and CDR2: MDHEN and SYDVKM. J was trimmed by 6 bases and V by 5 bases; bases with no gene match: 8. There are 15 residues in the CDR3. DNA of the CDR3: TGTGCCAGCAGTCGGGCCGGGACAGGGGGCGGCGAGCAGTACTTC. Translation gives CASSRAGTGGGEQYF.

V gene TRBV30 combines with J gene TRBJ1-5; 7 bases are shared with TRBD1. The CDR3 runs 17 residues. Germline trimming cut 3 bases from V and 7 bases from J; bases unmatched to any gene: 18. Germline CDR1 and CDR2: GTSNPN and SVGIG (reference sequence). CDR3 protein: CAWSLGRDRVSVQPQHF. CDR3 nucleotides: TGTGCCTGGAGCCTAGGACGAGACAGGGTATCAGTGCAGCCCCAGCATTTT.

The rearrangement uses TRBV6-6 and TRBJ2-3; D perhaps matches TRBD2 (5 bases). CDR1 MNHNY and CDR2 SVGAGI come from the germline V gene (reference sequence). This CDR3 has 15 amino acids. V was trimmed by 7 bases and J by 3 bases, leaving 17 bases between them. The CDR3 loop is CASNLEGGQTDTQYF. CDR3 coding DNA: TGTGCCAGCAATCTGGAAGGCGGGCAGACAGATACGCAGTATTTT.

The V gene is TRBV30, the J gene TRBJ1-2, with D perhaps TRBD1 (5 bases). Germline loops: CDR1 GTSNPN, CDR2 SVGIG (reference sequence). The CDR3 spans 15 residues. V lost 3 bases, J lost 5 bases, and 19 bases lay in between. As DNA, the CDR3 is TGTGCCTGGAGACAGGACCCCAACGGGATTTATGGCTACACCTTC. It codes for CAWRQDPNGIYGYTF.

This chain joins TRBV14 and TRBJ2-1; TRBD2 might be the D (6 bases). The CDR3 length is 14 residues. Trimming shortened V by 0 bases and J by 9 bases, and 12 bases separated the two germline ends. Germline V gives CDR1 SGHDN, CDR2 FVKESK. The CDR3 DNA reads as TGTGCCAGCAGCCAAGATCTTACCGGGGGTGAGCAGTTCTTC. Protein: CASSQDLTGGEQFF.

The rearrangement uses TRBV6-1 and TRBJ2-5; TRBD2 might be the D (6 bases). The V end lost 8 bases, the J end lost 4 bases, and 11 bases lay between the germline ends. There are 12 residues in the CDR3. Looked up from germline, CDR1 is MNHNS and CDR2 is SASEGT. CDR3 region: CASPGGSETQYF. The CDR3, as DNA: TGTGCCAGCCCCGGGGGTTCAGAGACCCAGTACTTC.